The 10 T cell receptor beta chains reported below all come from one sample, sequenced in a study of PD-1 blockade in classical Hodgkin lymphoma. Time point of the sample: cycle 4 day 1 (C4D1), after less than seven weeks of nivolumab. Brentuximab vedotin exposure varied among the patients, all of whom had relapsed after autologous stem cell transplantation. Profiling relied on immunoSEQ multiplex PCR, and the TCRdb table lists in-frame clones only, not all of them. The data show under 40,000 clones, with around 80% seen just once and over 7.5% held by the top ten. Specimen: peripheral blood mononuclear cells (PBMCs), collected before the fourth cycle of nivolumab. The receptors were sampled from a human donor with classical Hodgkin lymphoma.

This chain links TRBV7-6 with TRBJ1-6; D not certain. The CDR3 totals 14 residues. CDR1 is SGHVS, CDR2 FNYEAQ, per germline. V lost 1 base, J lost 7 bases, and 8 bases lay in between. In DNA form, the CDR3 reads TGTGCCAGCAGCTTAGAAGCTACGAATTCACCCCTCCACTTT. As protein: CASSLEATNSPLHF.

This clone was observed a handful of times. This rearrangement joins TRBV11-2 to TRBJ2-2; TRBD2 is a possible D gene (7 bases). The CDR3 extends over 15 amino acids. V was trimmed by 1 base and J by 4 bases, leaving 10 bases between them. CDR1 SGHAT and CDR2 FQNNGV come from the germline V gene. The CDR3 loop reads CASSLVGGPTGELFF. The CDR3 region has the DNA TGTGCCAGCAGCTTAGTCGGGGGGCCCACCGGGGAGCTGTTTTTT.

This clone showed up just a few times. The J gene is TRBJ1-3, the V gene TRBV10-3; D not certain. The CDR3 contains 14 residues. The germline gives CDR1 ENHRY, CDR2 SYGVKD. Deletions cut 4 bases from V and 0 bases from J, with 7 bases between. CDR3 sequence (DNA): TGTGCCATCAGTGCCCAGAGCTCTGGAAACACCATATATTTT. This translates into CAISAQSSGNTIYF.

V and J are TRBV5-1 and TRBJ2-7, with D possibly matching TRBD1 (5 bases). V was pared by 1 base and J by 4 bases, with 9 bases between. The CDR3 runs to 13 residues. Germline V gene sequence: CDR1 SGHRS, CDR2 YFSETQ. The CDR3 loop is CASSLQQEYEQYF. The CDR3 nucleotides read TGCGCCAGCAGCTTGCAACAGGAATACGAGCAGTACTTC. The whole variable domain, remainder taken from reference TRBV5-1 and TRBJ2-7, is KAGVTQTPRYLIKTRGQQVTLSCSPISGHRSVSWYQQTPGQGLQFLFEYFSETQRNKGNFPGRFSGRQFSNSRSEMNVSTLELGDSALYLCASSLQQEYEQYFGPGTRLTVT.

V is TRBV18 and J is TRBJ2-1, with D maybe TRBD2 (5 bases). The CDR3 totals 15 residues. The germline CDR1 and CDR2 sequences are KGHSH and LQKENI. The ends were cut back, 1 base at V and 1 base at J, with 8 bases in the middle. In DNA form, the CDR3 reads TGTGCCAGCTCACCACTTACGGGGTCCTACAATGAGCAGTTCTTC. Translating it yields CASSPLTGSYNEQFF.

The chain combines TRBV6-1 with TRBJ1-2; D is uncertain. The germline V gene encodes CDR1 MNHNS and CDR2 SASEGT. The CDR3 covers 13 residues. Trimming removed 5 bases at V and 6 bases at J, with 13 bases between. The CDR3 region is CASSTTDGNGYTF. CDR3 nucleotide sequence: TGTGCCAGCAGTACCACGGACGGGAATGGCTACACCTTC.

DNA for the CDR3: TGTGCCAGCAGTTTACTCCCCGCGGGAGGGGGGGGTGAAAAACTGTTTTTT. It encodes CASSLLPAGGGGEKLFF. This sequence joins TRBV28 and TRBJ1-4; tentatively, D is TRBD1 (6 bases). Germline values: CDR1 MDHEN, CDR2 SYDVKM. The length of the CDR3 is 17 residues. V was clipped by 2 bases and J by 7 bases, with 20 bases between them.

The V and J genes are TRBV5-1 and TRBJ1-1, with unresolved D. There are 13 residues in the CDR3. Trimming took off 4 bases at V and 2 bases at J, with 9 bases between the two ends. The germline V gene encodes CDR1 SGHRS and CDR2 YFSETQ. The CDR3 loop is CASSNRYNTEAFF. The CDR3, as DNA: TGCGCCAGCAGCAATCGCTATAACACTGAAGCTTTCTTT. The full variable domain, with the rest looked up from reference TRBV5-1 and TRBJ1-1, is KAGVTQTPRYLIKTRGQQVTLSCSPISGHRSVSWYQQTPGQGLQFLFEYFSETQRNKGNFPGRFSGRQFSNSRSEMNVSTLELGDSALYLCASSNRYNTEAFFGQGTRLTVV.

The CDR3 reads CASSLGGRGYGYTF. The CDR3 region has the DNA TGTGCCAGCAGTTTAGGGGGGCGAGGGTATGGCTACACCTTC. The chain joins TRBV28 to TRBJ1-2; D possibly corresponds to TRBD1 (6 bases). Trimming took off 2 bases at V and 5 bases at J, with 12 bases between the two ends. This CDR3 is built from 14 residues. Germline CDR1 reads MDHEN; CDR2 reads SYDVKM.

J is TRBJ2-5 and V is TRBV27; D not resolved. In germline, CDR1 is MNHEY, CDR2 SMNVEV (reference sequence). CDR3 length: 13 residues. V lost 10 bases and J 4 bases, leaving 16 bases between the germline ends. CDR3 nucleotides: TGTGCCACCTCGACTCTTCTGGGAGAGACCCAGTACTTC. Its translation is CATSTLLGETQYF.